This entry describes one T cell receptor (beta chain). What it recognizes is unknown. This specimen comes from a study of cytomegalovirus exposure and HLA in healthy donors. Study-level findings and limits: Sequencing depth across donors, presence/absence analyses assumed, was roughly uniform.

The germline gives CDR1 MNHEY, CDR2 SVGAGI. The CDR3 contains 15 residues. With 5 bases removed from V and 0 bases from J, the gap between germline ends came to 11 bases. PCR used 60 Vbeta primers and 13 Jbeta primers. Profiled with immunoSEQ multiplex PCR; TCRdb holds only in-frame clones, not every one. The data hold around 150,000 clones, with less than 80% observed a single time. V is TRBV6-5 and J is TRBJ2-1, with a tentative D call TRBD2 (6 bases). The origin of this receptor is a man in his forties in good health and CMV-seronegative. The sequenced sample was PBMCs. DNA for the CDR3: TGTGCCAGCAGTGCTCTAGCGAGCTCCTACAATGAGCAGTTCTTC. Its translation is CASSALASSYNEQFF.